Each of the 23 T cell receptor beta chains below was sequenced from the same sample in a study of Ad26.COV2.S vaccination and SARS-CoV-2 variants. Sequenced by immunoSEQ multiplex PCR; TCRdb stores in-frame clones only, minus some. The table lists about 370,000 clones, more than 85% of them singletons. Treatment in this sample: around 19 received Ad26.COV2.S at low or high dose, single or two shots; about 5 received placebo; per-sample allocation not given. Sampling took place 63 days after the first vaccine or placebo injection. Here the sequenced sample was peripheral blood, taken in a trial of Ad26.COV2.S vaccine versus placebo. The receptor source for this set is a person aged 18-65 years who received the Ad26.COV2.S COVID-19 vaccine or a placebo.

A single count supports this clone. V usage is TRBV5-5 and J usage is TRBJ1-3, with unresolved D. Per germline, CDR1 SGHKS and CDR2 YYEKEE (reference sequence). Deletions cut 4 bases from V and 2 bases from J, with 13 bases between. The CDR3 sequence is 15 residues long. As DNA, the CDR3 is TGTGCCAGCAGCCGGGGATCCGGGGCTGGAAACACCATATATTTT. Translating gives CASSRGSGAGNTIYF. The whole variable domain, remainder taken from reference TRBV5-5 and TRBJ1-3, is DAGVTQSPTHLIKTRGQQVTLRCSPISGHKSVSWYQQVLGQGPQFIFQYYEKEERGRGNFPDRFSARQFPNYSSELNVNALLLGDSALYLCASSRGSGAGNTIYFGEGSWLTVV.

The chain recombines TRBV5-1 with TRBJ1-6, with 12 bases fitting TRBD1. Germline assignment: CDR1 SGHRS and CDR2 YFSETQ. The CDR3 length is 14 residues. Trimming removed 5 bases from V and 8 bases from J; junction bases left unmatched: 2. The CDR3 loop reads CASSRDRGHSPLHF. DNA of the CDR3: TGCGCCAGCAGTCGGGACAGGGGGCATTCACCCCTCCACTTT.

This clone occurred once. The chain is built from TRBV2 and TRBJ2-1; 7 positions match TRBD1. The V segment lost 4 bases and the J segment 9 bases; nucleotides outside the gene matches: 15. The CDR3 runs to 16 residues. Germline V CDR1 and CDR2: SNHLY, FYNNEI. The CDR3 region has the DNA TGTGCCAGCAGTGCGGACCCCGGGACAGACGGTAGTGAGCAGTTCTTC. It codes for CASSADPGTDGSEQFF.

The chain links TRBV6-2 or TRBV6-3 to TRBJ2-1; tentative D call: TRBD1 (5 bases). Looked up from germline, CDR1 is MNHEY and CDR2 is SVGEGT. This CDR3 is 16 amino acids long. V lost 2 bases to trimming and J lost 9 bases, with 20 bases between them. DNA for the CDR3: TGTGCCAGCAGTTACGCCAACTTGCAGGGTTCGATTGAGCAGTTCTTC. The encoded protein is CASSYANLQGSIEQFF.

The J gene is TRBJ1-2, the V gene TRBV2, with D possibly being TRBD1 (6 bases). Per germline, CDR1 SNHLY and CDR2 FYNNEI. The CDR3 runs 12 residues. V was trimmed by 6 bases and J by 6 bases, leaving 11 bases between them. CDR3: CASRERGDGYTF. CDR3 coding DNA: TGTGCCAGCAGAGAAAGGGGGGATGGCTACACCTTC.

For the CDR3, the DNA is TGTGCCAGCAGCCAGGAGTTGGCGAACACTGAAGCTTTCTTT. It codes for CASSQELANTEAFF. This chain links TRBV5-6 with TRBJ1-1; D gene unclear. Trimming left V 4 bases short and J 1 base short, with 11 bases between. Germline lookup yields CDR1 SGHDT and CDR2 YYEEEE. This CDR3 comprises 14 residues. Using reference TRBV5-6 and TRBJ1-1 for the parts outside the CDR3, the full variable domain is DAGVTQSPTHLIKTRGQQVTLRCSPKSGHDTVSWYQQALGQGPQFIFQYYEEEERQRGNFPDRFSGHQFPNYSSELNVNALLLGDSALYLCASSQELANTEAFFGQGTRLTVV.

This chain connects TRBV7-2 to TRBJ2-7, with D possibly being TRBD1 or TRBD2 (5 bases each). The CDR3 is 16 amino acids. The V and J ends lost 4 bases and 5 bases respectively, with 21 bases between them. Germline-derived CDR1 and CDR2 are SGHTA and FQGNSA. The CDR3 bases are TGTGCCAGCAGCTGGAGCTCGGGACCCCTCCCGAACGAGCAGTACTTC. Amino acids: CASSWSSGPLPNEQYF.

The CDR3 spells CASSYSTTGIATDTQYF. CDR3 in DNA: TGTGCCAGCAGTTACTCGACTACAGGGATTGCGACAGATACGCAGTATTTT. The chain has TRBV6-2 or TRBV6-3 and TRBJ2-3; D possibly corresponds to TRBD1 (6 bases). V was pared by 0 bases and J by 3 bases, with 16 bases between. The CDR3 contains 17 residues. The germline CDR1 and CDR2 sequences are MNHEY and SVGEGT.

J is TRBJ1-1 and V is TRBV11-2; no clear D gene. Trimming left V 7 bases short and J 7 bases short, with 19 bases between. The CDR3 is made up of 14 amino acids. Germline V CDR1 and CDR2: SGHAT, FQNNGV. Here the CDR3 DNA reads TGTGCCAGCACCCCCCTATGGGGAATCGGTGAAGCTTTCTTT. The encoded protein is CASTPLWGIGEAFF.

This chain's CDR3 is CASSFLYDRAGTDTQYF. CDR3 coding DNA: TGTGCCAGCAGCTTTTTATACGACAGGGCTGGGACAGATACGCAGTATTTT. The chain has TRBV5-5 and TRBJ2-3, with 7 positions matching TRBD1. The CDR3 runs to 17 residues. Per the germline V gene, CDR1 is SGHKS and CDR2 is YYEKEE (reference sequence). Losses at the gene ends were 2 bases for V and 3 bases for J; bases not matched to a gene: 12.

The rearrangement links TRBV2 to TRBJ1-4, with 8 bases fitting TRBD1. Germline CDR1 SNHLY, CDR2 FYNNEI. V shed 8 bases, J shed 4 bases, and the junction held 6 bases outside the gene matches. CDR3 length equals 14 residues. The CDR3 nucleotides read TGTGCCAGCGTGGGACAGGCTAATAATGAAAAACTGTTTTTT. Protein sequence: CASVGQANNEKLFF.

The V gene is TRBV5-1, the J gene TRBJ2-5, with 9 bases lining up with TRBD2. This CDR3 region has 15 residues. The germline V gene has CDR1 SGHRS and CDR2 YFSETQ. Trimming at V came to 5 bases and at J to 3 bases, leaving 8 bases not matched to a gene. The CDR3 nucleotides are TGCGCCAGCAGACTGGGGGCTAGCGGGGAAGAGACCCAGTACTTC. Its translation: CASRLGASGEETQYF. The whole variable domain, filled in from reference TRBV5-1 and TRBJ2-5, reads KAGVTQTPRYLIKTRGQQVTLSCSPISGHRSVSWYQQTPGQGLQFLFEYFSETQRNKGNFPGRFSGRQFSNSRSEMNVSTLELGDSALYLCASRLGASGEETQYFGPGTRLLVL.

This rearrangement joins TRBV7-2 to TRBJ2-2; D not resolved. Germline CDR1 reads SGHTA; CDR2 reads FQGNSA. Trimming cost V 3 bases and J 4 bases, with 15 bases left between them. The CDR3 has 16 amino acids. CDR3 coding DNA: TGTGCCAGCAGCTTGCTTTCAAGACAAACCACCGGGGAGCTGTTTTTT. Its protein product is CASSLLSRQTTGELFF. Based on the CDR3 plus reference TRBV7-2 and TRBJ2-2, the full variable domain is GAGVSQSPSNKVTEKGKDVELRCDPISGHTALYWYRQSLGQGLEFLIYFQGNSAPDKSGLPSDRFSAERTGGSVSTLTIQRTQQEDSAVYLCASSLLSRQTTGELFFGEGSRLTVL.

The chain is built from TRBV9 and TRBJ2-7; the match to TRBD2 covers 10 bases. Germline lookup yields CDR1 SGDLS and CDR2 YYNGEE. V lost 0 bases to trimming and J lost 4 bases; unmatched junction nucleotides: 4. This CDR3 region has 15 residues. CDR3 coding DNA: TGTGCCAGCAGCGTAGGAGGTAGCGGGGGGTACGAGCAGTACTTC. Its protein is CASSVGGSGGYEQYF.

This chain uses TRBV2 with TRBJ2-2; unclear D gene. Germline V lookup: CDR1 SNHLY, CDR2 FYNNEI. V gave up 4 bases and J gave up 5 bases, with 2 bases separating them. This CDR3 has 11 amino acids. This CDR3 reads CASSGTGELFF. The CDR3 nucleotides are TGTGCCAGCAGTGGAACCGGGGAGCTGTTTTTT. The full variable domain, rest sourced from reference TRBV2 and TRBJ2-2, is EPEVTQTPSHQVTQMGQEVILRCVPISNHLYFYWYRQILGQKVEFLVSFYNNEISEKSEIFDDQFSVERPDGSNFTLKIRSTKLEDSAMYFCASSGTGELFFGEGSRLTVL.

V is TRBV7-2 and J is TRBJ1-1; D remains unclear. Germline V lookup: CDR1 SGHTA, CDR2 FQGNSA. Trimming stripped 2 bases from V and 4 bases from J, with 17 bases between. The CDR3 has 16 residues. The CDR3 sequence is CASSLLAPPSRTEAFF. As DNA, the CDR3 is TGTGCCAGCAGCTTACTTGCCCCTCCGTCGCGCACTGAAGCTTTCTTT.

The chain joins TRBV4-1 to TRBJ1-4; D uncertain. V gave up 3 bases and J gave up 7 bases, with 6 bases separating them. Germline-derived CDR1 and CDR2 are MGHRA and YSYEKL. The CDR3 runs to 12 residues. The CDR3 DNA reads TGCGCCAGCAGCCATCCGGCTGAAAAACTGTTTTTT. As protein: CASSHPAEKLFF.

The V gene is TRBV7-2, the J gene TRBJ1-1; D uncertain. From germline, CDR1 is SGHTA and CDR2 FQGNSA. V lost 0 bases, J lost 4 bases, and 9 bases lay in between. This CDR3 contains 14 residues. As DNA, the CDR3 is TGTGCCAGCAGCTTAGCCGGCTCGACCACTGAAGCTTTCTTT. Protein product: CASSLAGSTTEAFF.

This chain joins TRBV11-2 and TRBJ1-6, with TRBD1 as a possible D gene (6 bases). The CDR3 loop spans 14 amino acids. Germline CDR1 reads SGHAT; CDR2 reads FQNNGV. Deletions cut 5 bases from V and 5 bases from J, with 10 bases between. The CDR3 nucleotides are TGTGCCAGCAGCCCCCGGACAGATAATTCACCCCTCCACTTT. Protein: CASSPRTDNSPLHF.

V and J are TRBV6-2 or TRBV6-3 and TRBJ2-7, with 9 bases that match TRBD1. This CDR3 contains 15 residues. J gave up 2 bases and V 2 bases, and 4 bases lay outside the gene matches. Germline V gene sequence: CDR1 MNHEY, CDR2 SVGEGT. The CDR3 DNA is TGTGCCAGCAGTTACGTAGGACAGGGGACCTACGAGCAGTACTTC. Protein: CASSYVGQGTYEQYF.

This clone was observed once. The chain couples TRBV6-2 or TRBV6-3 to TRBJ2-4, with D tentatively TRBD2 (6 bases). Trimming cost V 0 bases and J 13 bases, with 16 bases left between them. This CDR3 has 14 residues. Germline V CDR1 and CDR2: MNHEY, SVGEGT. The CDR3 loop is CASSYSGGVGVQYF. The CDR3 DNA is TGTGCCAGCAGTTACTCGGGCGGGGTAGGGGTACAGTACTTC.

V and J are TRBV4-1 and TRBJ2-2, with D unclear. The CDR3 loop spans 13 amino acids. Deletions cut 6 bases from V and 5 bases from J, with 10 bases between. Germline assignment: CDR1 MGHRA and CDR2 YSYEKL. CDR3 protein: CASRLTGTGELFF. CDR3 nucleotide sequence: TGCGCCAGCAGGCTTACCGGGACCGGGGAGCTGTTTTTT.

CDR3 nucleotides: TGTGCCAGCAGAAATGCAGGGGTAAGGTCACCCCTCCACTTT. Protein sequence: CASRNAGVRSPLHF. The V gene is TRBV7-9, the J gene TRBJ1-6; a possible D gene is TRBD1 (6 bases). Trimming left V 6 bases short and J 10 bases short, with 16 bases between. CDR1 is SEHNR and CDR2 is FQNEAQ in the germline V gene (reference sequence). There are 14 residues in the CDR3.